This T cell receptor (beta chain) was identified during a study of T cell responses to AZD1222 COVID-19 vaccine. About this clone: Its antigen is not identified.

This table comes from immunoSEQ multiplex PCR, and its TCRdb copy is limited to in-frame clones, with some not included. The data hold about 110,000 clones, with roughly 90% observed a single time. General observations from the study: Baseline serostatus was positive in only six AZD1222 recipients.

The TCR comes from an adult in good health. The specimen was peripheral blood, collected on day 0 of MenACWY control vaccination.

Written as DNA, the CDR3 is TGTGCCAGCAGCCGTGACGGGTCACCCCTCCACTTT. Amino acids: CASSRDGSPLHF. The V call is TRBV7-8, the J call TRBJ1-6; no definite D call. The germline V gene encodes CDR1 SGHVS and CDR2 FQNEAQ. Trimming pared 5 bases from V and 10 bases from J, leaving 9 bases between. This CDR3 is built from 12 residues. Looking up the rest from reference TRBV7-8 and TRBJ1-6 gives the full variable domain: GAGVSQSPRYKVAKRGQDVALRCDPISGHVSLFWYQQALGQGPEFLTYFQNEAQLDKSGLPSDRFFAERPEGSVSTLKIQRTQQEDSAVYLCASSRDGSPLHFGNGTRLTVT.